Shown below are 28 T cell receptor beta chains from a single sample sequenced in a study of naive and memory T cell subsets. No antigen has been identified for these receptors. The beta constant-region primer was an equimolar mix of two oligonucleotides covering TRBC1 and TRBC2. Ligated cDNA was amplified by four rounds of PCR with nested alpha and beta constant-region primers and SP2. One entry per CDR3 protein results from TCRdb running MiXCR on the UMI-ligation and nested PCR reads. The table shows about 100,000 distinct CDR3 sequences, with roughly 15% occurring only once. Overall study findings and caveats: Naive repertoires, especially CD8, held a few larger clonotypes, possibly memory cells re-expressing CD45RA.

The sample taken for sequencing was naive CD8+ T cells from blood. These receptors were collected from a human donor in good health.

This clonotype was counted many times. The chain combines TRBV5-6 with TRBJ2-7; D is undetermined. CDR3 length: 12 amino acids. Looked up from germline, CDR1 is SGHDT and CDR2 is YYEEEE. V was shortened by 0 bases and J by 4 bases, with 5 bases between the two germline ends. Here the CDR3 DNA reads TGTGCCAGCAGCTTGGGGTTTTACGAGCAGTACTTC. Its translation is CASSLGFYEQYF.

This clonotype showed up just a few times. The chain recombines TRBV2 with TRBJ2-1; maybe TRBD1 (5 bases). The CDR3 extends over 14 amino acids. The germline V gene has CDR1 SNHLY and CDR2 FYNNEI. The V end was cut by 10 bases, the J end by 0 bases, with 13 bases between. CDR3 coding DNA: TGTGCCACCCACCAGGGTAGCTCCTACAATGAGCAGTTCTTC. The encoded protein is CATHQGSSYNEQFF.

This chain links TRBV6-1 with TRBJ2-7; 7 nucleotides agree with TRBD2. This CDR3 comprises 12 residues. V trimming: 10 bases; J trimming: 6 bases; junction bases outside the gene matches: 9. Germline values: CDR1 MNHNS, CDR2 SASEGT. Here the CDR3 reads CATHRGVVEQYF. DNA of the CDR3: TGTGCCACCCATCGGGGGGTTGTCGAGCAGTACTTC.

The chain carries TRBV7-3 and TRBJ1-1; D call uncertain. Germline V lookup: CDR1 SGHTA, CDR2 FQGTGA. This CDR3 has 16 residues. The V end lost 1 base, the J end lost 5 bases, and 17 bases lay between the germline ends. The CDR3 sequence: CASSLMVRGELTEAFF. Here the CDR3 DNA reads TGTGCCAGCAGCTTAATGGTGCGCGGGGAATTGACTGAAGCTTTCTTT.

A single count supports this clonotype. The V and J genes are TRBV7-9 and TRBJ2-3; weak D call: TRBD2 (5 bases). V was pared by 0 bases and J by 4 bases, with 8 bases between. Germline loops: CDR1 SEHNR, CDR2 FQNEAQ (reference sequence). The CDR3 is 14 amino acids. CDR3 sequence: CASSLAGEADTQYF. The CDR3 DNA follows: TGTGCCAGCAGCTTAGCGGGAGAAGCAGATACGCAGTATTTT. The full variable domain, completed using reference TRBV7-9 and TRBJ2-3, is DTGVSQNPRHKITKRGQNVTFRCDPISEHNRLYWYRQTLGQGPEFLTYFQNEAQLEKSRLLSDRFSAERPKGSFSTLEIQRTEQGDSAMYLCASSLAGEADTQYFGPGTRLTVL.

The rearrangement joins TRBV7-9 to TRBJ2-1; D is unresolved. Trimming removed 6 bases from V and 9 bases from J, with 15 bases in between. Germline-derived CDR1 and CDR2 are SEHNR and FQNEAQ (reference sequence). There are 13 residues in the CDR3. CDR3 region: CASSLPTPGEQFF. CDR3 nucleotides: TGTGCCAGCAGTTTACCTACTCCGGGTGAGCAGTTCTTC.

This clonotype appeared a few times. V and J are TRBV7-9 and TRBJ1-2; no firm D call. V lost 6 bases to trimming and J lost 2 bases, with 13 bases between them. Germline V gives CDR1 SEHNR, CDR2 FQNEAQ (reference sequence). The CDR3 sequence is 14 residues long. The CDR3: CASSSGEGNYGYTF. The CDR3 DNA sequence: TGTGCCAGCAGTTCGGGAGAGGGAAACTATGGCTACACCTTC.

This chain links TRBV29-1 with TRBJ2-1; D not certain. CDR1 is SQVTM and CDR2 is ANQGSEA in the germline V gene. With 7 bases removed from V and 0 bases from J, the gap between germline ends came to 10 bases. The length of the CDR3 is 13 residues. The CDR3 nucleotides are TGCAGCGGGAGCTTAGACTCCTACAATGAGCAGTTCTTC. Translation gives CSGSLDSYNEQFF.

This clonotype was detected a few times. V is TRBV5-6 and J is TRBJ1-2; the D gene is possibly TRBD1 (6 bases). CDR1 is SGHDT, CDR2 YYEEEE, per germline. Trimming took 1 base from V and 8 from J, leaving 12 bases between them. The CDR3 runs 13 residues. In DNA form, the CDR3 reads TGTGCCAGCAGCTTGACTACAGGGAAGGGCTACACCTTC. Translation gives CASSLTTGKGYTF.

J is TRBJ2-2 and V is TRBV20-1; 7 bases line up with TRBD2. The CDR3 length is 16 residues. The germline V gene has CDR1 DFQATT and CDR2 SNEGSKA (reference sequence). Germline trimming cut 3 bases from V and 7 bases from J; bases unmatched to any gene: 14. This CDR3 is CSASQFGRESVGELFF. CDR3 nucleotides: TGCAGTGCTAGTCAATTCGGGCGGGAGTCGGTCGGGGAGCTGTTTTTT.

This chain connects TRBV27 to TRBJ1-1; D might be TRBD1 (5 bases). Looked up from germline, CDR1 is MNHEY and CDR2 is SMNVEV (reference sequence). The CDR3 is made up of 14 amino acids. V gave up 5 bases and J gave up 5 bases, with 15 bases separating them. The CDR3 nucleotides read TGTGCCAGCAGTCTAGTCAGGGTTGGAACTGAAGCTTTCTTT. Amino acids: CASSLVRVGTEAFF.

The sample holds many counts of this clonotype. This rearrangement joins TRBV9 to TRBJ2-7; D remains ambiguous. The CDR3 spans 14 residues. Germline V lookup: CDR1 SGDLS, CDR2 YYNGEE. With 3 bases removed from V and 1 base from J, the gap between germline ends came to 11 bases. The CDR3 loop reads CASSARHPSYEQYF. The CDR3, as DNA: TGTGCCAGCAGCGCCCGACACCCTTCCTACGAGCAGTACTTC.

This chain links TRBV6-1 with TRBJ2-3; no firm D call. Per the germline V gene, CDR1 is MNHNS and CDR2 is SASEGT. V lost 2 bases, J lost 1 base, and 7 bases lay in between. The CDR3 contains 14 residues. The CDR3 spells CASSERARTDTQYF. The CDR3 DNA sequence: TGTGCCAGCAGTGAACGGGCCCGCACAGATACGCAGTATTTT.

The sample holds a few counts of this clonotype. The V and J genes are TRBV5-6 and TRBJ1-1; D may be TRBD1 (5 bases). Looked up from germline, CDR1 is SGHDT and CDR2 is YYEEEE. Trimming stripped 5 bases from V and 4 bases from J, with 18 bases between. The CDR3 length is 15 residues. The CDR3 DNA sequence: TGTGCCAGCAGGGGGGTACGCTCAATGGTCACTGAAGCTTTCTTT. Translation gives CASRGVRSMVTEAFF.

V and J are TRBV7-8 and TRBJ2-7, with D uncertain. Germline V gene data show CDR1 as SGHVS and CDR2 as FQNEAQ. Trimming cost V 5 bases and J 7 bases, with 9 bases left between them. The CDR3 totals 11 residues. CDR3 sequence: CASSNTREQYF. DNA for the CDR3: TGTGCCAGCAGCAACACTCGTGAGCAGTACTTC.

The CDR3, as DNA: TGTGCCAGCAGTGAAGCGAGGCAGAACACTGAAGCTTTCTTT. Its translation: CASSEARQNTEAFF. J is TRBJ1-1 and V is TRBV6-1; D ambiguous. Germline CDR1 MNHNS, CDR2 SASEGT. Trimming stripped 0 bases from V and 1 base from J, with 6 bases between. This CDR3 comprises 14 residues.

This clonotype showed up many times. This sequence joins TRBV6-5 and TRBJ2-1, with 8 positions matching TRBD2. In germline, CDR1 is MNHEY, CDR2 SVGAGI. V was clipped by 0 bases and J by 5 bases; unmatched bases: 3. The CDR3 has 15 amino acids. CDR3 DNA sequence: TGTGCCAGCAGTTACTCGGGTAGCGGGGACAATGAGCAGTTCTTC. This sequence encodes CASSYSGSGDNEQFF.

A few counts support this clonotype. The chain combines TRBV7-2 with TRBJ2-1, with D possibly TRBD2 on 6 matching bases. This CDR3 contains 15 residues. Trimming left V 5 bases short and J 3 bases short, with 14 bases between. Germline V gene sequence: CDR1 SGHTA, CDR2 FQGNSA. The CDR3 spells CASSPRDFYYNEQFF. The CDR3 bases are TGTGCCAGCAGCCCTAGGGACTTCTACTACAATGAGCAGTTCTTC.

The chain is built from TRBV7-6 and TRBJ2-7; 7 positions match TRBD1. The junction had 9 bases not matched to a gene; V was cut back by 4 bases and J by 3 bases. The CDR3 runs to 15 residues. The germline CDR1 and CDR2 sequences are SGHVS and FNYEAQ. The CDR3 sequence is CASSSRQGSVYEQYF. The CDR3 nucleotides are TGTGCCAGCAGCTCAAGACAGGGATCGGTCTACGAGCAGTACTTC.

With respect to this clonotype: A much bigger clone sits one base away, suggesting this may be a read error. This chain's CDR3 is CANSLDRAKNIQYF. The CDR3 coding sequence is TGTGCCAACAGCCTGGACAGGGCAAAAAACATTCAGTACTTC. This chain connects TRBV5-6 to TRBJ2-4, with 8 bases that match TRBD1. The CDR3 has 14 amino acids. CDR1 SGHDT and CDR2 YYEEEE come from the germline V gene.

V usage is TRBV9 and J usage is TRBJ2-6; D possibly matches TRBD1 or TRBD2 (5 bases each). Trimming cost V 5 bases and J 0 bases, with 18 bases left between them. From germline, CDR1 is SGDLS and CDR2 YYNGEE. The CDR3 spans 18 residues. This CDR3 is CASRASGTETSGANVLTF. CDR3 DNA sequence: TGTGCCAGCAGAGCGTCCGGGACCGAAACCTCTGGGGCCAACGTCCTGACTTTC.

The V and J genes are TRBV6-2 or TRBV6-3 and TRBJ2-1, with D unclear. The CDR3 has 17 amino acids. The germline CDR1 and CDR2 sequences are MNHEY and SVGEGT. Trimming pared 1 base from V and 0 bases from J, leaving 13 bases between. Here the CDR3 reads CASSYFMPFSSYNEQFF. Written as DNA, the CDR3 is TGTGCCAGCAGTTACTTTATGCCGTTCAGCTCCTACAATGAGCAGTTCTTC.

This clonotype was observed a few times. The V call is TRBV7-3, the J call TRBJ2-2; D gene unclear. The germline V gene encodes CDR1 SGHTA and CDR2 FQGTGA. The CDR3 consists of 13 residues. Trimming shortened V by 3 bases and J by 4 bases, and 6 bases separated the two germline ends. The CDR3 nucleotides read TGTGCCAGCAGCTTCTGGGGCACCGGGGAGCTGTTTTTT. This translates into CASSFWGTGELFF.

The chain uses TRBV20-1 and TRBJ2-7; D is undetermined. Looked up from germline, CDR1 is DFQATT and CDR2 is SNEGSKA (reference sequence). The CDR3 sequence is 16 residues long. The V end lost 0 bases, the J end lost 4 bases, and 19 bases lay between the germline ends. The CDR3 loop is CSARDLSGNEGYEQYF. CDR3 nucleotides: TGCAGTGCTAGAGATCTCTCGGGCAACGAAGGGTACGAGCAGTACTTC.

This clonotype was seen ten or more times. This sequence joins TRBV6-4 and TRBJ1-1; D not resolved. CDR3 length: 14 amino acids. CDR1 and CDR2 (germline): MRHNA, SNTAGT. V was pared by 8 bases and J by 1 base, with 14 bases between. The CDR3 region is CASPSRAQNTEAFF. For the CDR3, the DNA is TGTGCCAGCCCCTCGCGCGCGCAGAACACTGAAGCTTTCTTT.

The rearrangement joins TRBV28 to TRBJ1-2; 8 bases fit TRBD1. V shed 5 bases and J 6 bases; nucleotides not matched to a gene: 2. The CDR3 has 12 amino acids. Germline CDR1 MDHEN, CDR2 SYDVKM. The CDR3 region is CASSGTGDGYTF. In DNA, the CDR3 is TGTGCCAGCAGTGGGACAGGCGATGGCTACACCTTC.

This clonotype was seen ten or more times. V usage is TRBV3-1 and J usage is TRBJ2-5; D unclear. Trimming left V 4 bases short and J 11 bases short, with 14 bases between. The CDR3 is made up of 12 amino acids. Germline V gene sequence: CDR1 LGHDT, CDR2 YNNKEL (reference sequence). CDR3 DNA sequence: TGTGCCAGCAGCCCGCCAAACACGCCTCAGTACTTC. This codes for CASSPPNTPQYF.

The J gene is TRBJ2-7, the V gene TRBV15; no firm D call. The germline CDR1 and CDR2 sequences are LNHNV and YYDKDF (reference sequence). The V end lost 0 bases, the J end lost 6 bases, and 6 bases lay between the germline ends. CDR3 size: 12 residues. DNA for the CDR3: TGTGCCACCAGCAGAGATGTACGCGAGCAGTACTTC. Translating gives CATSRDVREQYF.